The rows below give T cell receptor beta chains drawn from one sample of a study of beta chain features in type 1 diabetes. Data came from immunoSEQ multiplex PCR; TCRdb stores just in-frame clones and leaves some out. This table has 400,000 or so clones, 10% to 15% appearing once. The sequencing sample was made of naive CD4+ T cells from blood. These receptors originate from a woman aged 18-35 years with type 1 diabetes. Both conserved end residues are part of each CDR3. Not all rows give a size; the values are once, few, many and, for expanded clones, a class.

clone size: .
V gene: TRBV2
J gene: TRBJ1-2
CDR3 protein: CASSATANYGYTF

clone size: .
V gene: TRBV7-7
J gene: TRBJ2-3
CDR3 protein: CASSPTSGRVDTQYF

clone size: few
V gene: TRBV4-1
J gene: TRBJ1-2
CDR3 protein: CASSQDGASGGYTF

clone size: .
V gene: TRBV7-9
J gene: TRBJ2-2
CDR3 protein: CASSRGEGTIMFF

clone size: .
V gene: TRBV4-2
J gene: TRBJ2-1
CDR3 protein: CASSRQGAASGEQFF

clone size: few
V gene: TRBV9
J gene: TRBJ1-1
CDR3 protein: CASSVDRLNTEAFF

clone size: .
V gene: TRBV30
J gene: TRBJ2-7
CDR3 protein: CAWSVTGGASYEQYF

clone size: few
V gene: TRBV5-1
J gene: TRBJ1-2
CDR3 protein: CASRTGGGYTF

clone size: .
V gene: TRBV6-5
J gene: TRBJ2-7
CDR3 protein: CASSAGLAGGYEQYF

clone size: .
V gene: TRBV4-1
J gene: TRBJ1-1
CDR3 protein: CASSQVWEKNTEAFF

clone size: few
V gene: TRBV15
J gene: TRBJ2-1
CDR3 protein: CATRSRSYNEQFF

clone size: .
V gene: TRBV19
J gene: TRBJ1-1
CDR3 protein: CASYPGQGIRNTEAFF

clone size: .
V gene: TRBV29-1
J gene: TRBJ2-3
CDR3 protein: CSVDTGGLTDTQYF

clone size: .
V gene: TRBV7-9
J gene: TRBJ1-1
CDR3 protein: CASSLGWKGPAKLNTEAFF

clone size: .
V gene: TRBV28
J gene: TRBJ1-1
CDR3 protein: CASSPQGARTEAFF

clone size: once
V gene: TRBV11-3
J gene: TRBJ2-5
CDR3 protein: CASSFFPGGRETQYF

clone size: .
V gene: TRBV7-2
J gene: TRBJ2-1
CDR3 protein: CASTRVGVLYNEQFF

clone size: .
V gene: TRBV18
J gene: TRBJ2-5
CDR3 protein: CASSPDRQETQYF

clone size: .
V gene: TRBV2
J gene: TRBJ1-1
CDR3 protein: CARTVNTEAFF

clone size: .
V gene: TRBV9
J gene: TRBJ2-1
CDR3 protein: CASSVAPRGFNEQFF

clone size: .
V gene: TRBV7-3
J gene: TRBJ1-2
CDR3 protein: CASSPTGGSNYGYTF

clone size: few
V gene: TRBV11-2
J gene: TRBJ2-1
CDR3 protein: CASSLAGNNEQFF

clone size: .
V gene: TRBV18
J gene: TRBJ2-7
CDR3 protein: CASGAGAGALREQYF

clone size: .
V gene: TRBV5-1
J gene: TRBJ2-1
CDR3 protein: CASSGDRSGEQFF

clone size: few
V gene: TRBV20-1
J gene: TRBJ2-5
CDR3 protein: CSAARLETQYF